This passage covers 30 T cell receptor beta chains from one sample sequenced in a study of beta chain features in type 1 diabetes. The entirety of the isolated RNA underwent reverse transcription, so expressed TCRB transcripts were sequenced. TCRdb's table, derived via immunoSEQ multiplex PCR, lists solely in-frame clones and lacks some. This sample yields 680,000 or so clones, of which roughly a sixth are seen a single time; about 0.087% belongs to the top ten. The sequencing input was naive CD4+ T cells from blood. The receptor source for this set is a man aged 18 to 35 in good health.

J is TRBJ2-1 and V is TRBV28; 8 bases are shared with TRBD2. The CDR3 has 16 amino acids. V was clipped by 4 bases and J by 5 bases; unmatched bases: 10. CDR1 MDHEN and CDR2 SYDVKM come from the germline V gene. CDR3 in DNA: TGTGCCAGCAGTTCCCCGAGCGGGGGCAAACACAATGAGCAGTTCTTC. Encoded protein: CASSSPSGGKHNEQFF.

This clone was picked up a small number of times. The rearrangement links TRBV11-2 to TRBJ2-1; TRBD2 matches at 7 bases. V shed 1 base and J 6 bases; nucleotides not matched to a gene: 3. The CDR3 spans 14 residues. Per germline, CDR1 SGHAT and CDR2 FQNNGV. The CDR3 reads CASSLGLAFNEQFF. DNA of the CDR3: TGTGCCAGCAGCTTAGGACTAGCTTTCAATGAGCAGTTCTTC.

The chain employs TRBV29-1 and TRBJ2-1; 12 bases line up with TRBD1. V lost 4 bases, J lost 6 bases, and 10 bases stayed unmatched. The germline CDR1 and CDR2 sequences are SQVTM and ANQGSEA. The CDR3 is made up of 16 amino acids. CDR3 nucleotide sequence: TGCAGCGTTGTTCCCTCGGGACAGGGGGCTTTCAATGAGCAGTTCTTC. Translated: CSVVPSGQGAFNEQFF.

This clone was seen a handful of times. The J gene is TRBJ1-4, the V gene TRBV7-2; maybe TRBD1 (5 bases). CDR1 is SGHTA and CDR2 is FQGNSA in the germline V gene. This CDR3 comprises 13 residues. Deletions cut 1 base from V and 8 bases from J, with 8 bases between. CDR3 sequence reads: CASSLEGVEKLFF. CDR3 DNA sequence: TGTGCCAGCAGCTTAGAAGGGGTGGAAAAACTGTTTTTT. The variable domain in full, with the rest retrieved from reference TRBV7-2 and TRBJ1-4, is GAGVSQSPSNKVTEKGKDVELRCDPISGHTALYWYRQSLGQGLEFLIYFQGNSAPDKSGLPSDRFSAERTGGSVSTLTIQRTQQEDSAVYLCASSLEGVEKLFFGSGTQLSVL.

This clone was detected a few times. The chain joins TRBV30 to TRBJ1-1; D remains unclear. The germline gives CDR1 GTSNPN, CDR2 SVGIG (reference sequence). The CDR3 spans 13 residues. Trimming removed 0 bases at V and 2 bases at J, with 7 bases between. The CDR3 region is CAWSVQHNTEAFF. The DNA of the CDR3 is TGTGCCTGGAGTGTACAGCATAACACTGAAGCTTTCTTT.

The chain carries TRBV28 and TRBJ1-1, with D maybe TRBD1 (5 bases). CDR1 and CDR2 (germline): MDHEN, SYDVKM. The length of the CDR3 is 14 residues. V lost 3 bases and J lost 3, with 11 bases in between. The CDR3 region has the DNA TGTGCCAGCAGTTTGAAGGGGAGATACACTGAAGCTTTCTTT. Encoded protein: CASSLKGRYTEAFF.

This clone occurred a few times. The chain joins TRBV9 to TRBJ2-6, with D maybe TRBD1 (6 bases). Between the trimmed V and J ends, which lost 2 bases and 2 bases, there was a span of 17 bases. Germline V gene sequence: CDR1 SGDLS, CDR2 YYNGEE. The CDR3 consists of 18 residues. CDR3 in amino acids: CASSVPRQGLAGANVLTF. The DNA of the CDR3 is TGTGCCAGCAGCGTCCCCAGGCAGGGGCTGGCTGGGGCCAACGTCCTGACTTTC.

The chain links TRBV30 to TRBJ2-7; D is unclear. Germline lookup yields CDR1 GTSNPN and CDR2 SVGIG (reference sequence). The CDR3 has 13 residues. V was shortened by 5 bases and J by 2 bases, with 13 bases between the two germline ends. The CDR3 DNA reads TGTGCCTGGTCCCCCCGGCTAACCTACGAGCAGTACTTC. This gives the protein CAWSPRLTYEQYF.

The V and J genes are TRBV25-1 and TRBJ2-5; no definite D call. Per the germline V gene, CDR1 is MGHDK and CDR2 is SYGVNS. Trimming left V 5 bases short and J 5 bases short, with 18 bases between. This CDR3 contains 15 residues. The CDR3 here is CASSHPLSGPETQYF. CDR3 DNA: TGTGCCAGCAGTCACCCTCTGTCTGGGCCGGAGACCCAGTACTTC.

The rearrangement links TRBV4-2 to TRBJ2-3; 11 bases map to TRBD2. Germline loops: CDR1 LGHNA, CDR2 YNFKEQ. Unmatched junction bases numbered 10, after V lost 2 bases and J lost 0 bases. This CDR3 spans 19 amino acids. The CDR3 region has the DNA TGTGCCAGCAGCCAACTTAGCGGGAGGGGAAGCCCTAGCACAGATACGCAGTATTTT. Its translation is CASSQLSGRGSPSTDTQYF.

The chain couples TRBV6-5 to TRBJ2-7; 9 bases are a match to TRBD2. V lost 7 bases to trimming and J lost 4 bases; unmatched junction nucleotides: 11. Germline lookup yields CDR1 MNHEY and CDR2 SVGAGI. The CDR3 is 15 amino acids. In nucleotides, the CDR3 is TGTGCCAGCAAGGCTAGCGGGGCCAAACCTTACGAGCAGTACTTC. This sequence encodes CASKASGAKPYEQYF.

This clone was seen a few times. The chain combines TRBV19 with TRBJ2-7; 12 bases fit TRBD2. Germline assignment: CDR1 LNHDA and CDR2 SQIVND (reference sequence). The CDR3 has 15 residues. Germline trimming cut 4 bases from V and 5 bases from J; bases unmatched to any gene: 6. In DNA, the CDR3 is TGTGCCAGTAGTAAGACTAGCGGGGGAAGGCACGAGCAGTACTTC. Translating it yields CASSKTSGGRHEQYF.

The rearrangement links TRBV29-1 to TRBJ2-6, with unresolved D. Trimming pared 4 bases from V and 4 bases from J, leaving 2 bases between. The CDR3 runs to 11 residues. The germline V gene has CDR1 SQVTM and CDR2 ANQGSEA. The CDR3 DNA sequence: TGCAGCGTTGGAGGGGCCAACGTCCTGACTTTC. It specifies CSVGGANVLTF.

A few counts support this clone. The chain is built from TRBV5-6 and TRBJ2-5; D is unclear. Trimming removed 1 base at V and 2 bases at J, with 3 bases between. CDR1 is SGHDT, CDR2 YYEEEE, per germline. The CDR3 loop spans 12 amino acids. CDR3 sequence (DNA): TGTGCCAGCAGCTTGTATCAAGAGACCCAGTACTTC. Residues: CASSLYQETQYF.

V and J are TRBV5-4 and TRBJ2-3; TRBD2 is a possible D gene (5 bases). V dropped 2 bases and J dropped 6 bases, with 19 bases sitting between them. The CDR3 runs 16 residues. In germline, CDR1 is SGHNT, CDR2 YYREEE (reference sequence). The CDR3, as DNA: TGTGCCAGCAGCTTCTATCGGACGGGGAGATGGGATACGCAGTATTTT. Its protein product is CASSFYRTGRWDTQYF.

Details on this clone: One end of the junction is discordant with germline, which a read error may explain. J is TRBJ2-3 and V is TRBV30, with D maybe TRBD2 (6 bases). This CDR3 is built from 12 residues. Germline assignment: CDR1 GTSNPN and CDR2 SVGIG (reference sequence). The CDR3 sequence: CAWSGGGARRNF. The CDR3 nucleotides are TGTGCCTGGAGTGGCGGAGGGGCCCGTCGTAATTTT. The whole variable domain, remainder taken from reference TRBV30 and TRBJ2-3, is SQTIHQWPATLVQPVGSPLSLECTVEGTSNPNLYWYRQAAGRGLQLLFYSVGIGQISSEVPQNLSASRPQDRQFILSSKKLLLSDSGFYLCAWSGGGARRNFGPGTRLTVL.

This chain links TRBV9 with TRBJ1-5; possibly TRBD1 for D (6 bases). The CDR3 covers 15 residues. Germline CDR1 is SGDLS and CDR2 is YYNGEE. The V end lost 3 bases, the J end lost 8 bases, and 18 bases lay between the germline ends. CDR3 region: CASSAGGQGTKPQHF. The CDR3 bases are TGTGCCAGCAGCGCGGGGGGGCAGGGAACGAAGCCCCAGCATTTT. Looking up the rest from reference TRBV9 and TRBJ1-5 gives the full variable domain: DSGVTQTPKHLITATGQRVTLRCSPRSGDLSVYWYQQSLDQGLQFLIQYYNGEERAKGNILERFSAQQFPDLHSELNLSSLELGDSALYFCASSAGGQGTKPQHFGDGTRLSIL.

This chain joins TRBV4-1 and TRBJ1-5; D is unclear. Germline CDR1 is MGHRA and CDR2 is YSYEKL. The germline V and J ends were trimmed by 0 bases and 0 bases, with 12 bases remaining between them. This CDR3 has 17 residues. CDR3 sequence (DNA): TGCGCCAGCAGCCAAGATGCGACACTTTATAGCAATCAGCCCCAGCATTTT. Translated: CASSQDATLYSNQPQHF.

J is TRBJ2-6 and V is TRBV7-3; no reliable D call. V lost 4 bases, J lost 2 bases, and 3 bases lay in between. The CDR3 sequence is 13 residues long. Germline V gene lookup returns CDR1 SGHTA and CDR2 FQGTGA. Here the CDR3 DNA reads TGTGCCAGCAGCTCAGCTGGGGCCAACGTCCTGACTTTC. The encoded protein is CASSSAGANVLTF. The entire variable domain, with the rest obtained from reference TRBV7-3 and TRBJ2-6, is as follows: GAGVSQTPSNKVTEKGKYVELRCDPISGHTALYWYRQSLGQGPEFLIYFQGTGAADDSGLPNDRFFAVRPEGSVSTLKIQRTERGDSAVYLCASSSAGANVLTFGAGSRLTVL.

The V gene is TRBV10-3, the J gene TRBJ2-7; TRBD2 is a possible D gene (6 bases). The germline CDR1 and CDR2 sequences are ENHRY and SYGVKD. The germline V and J ends were trimmed by 3 bases and 4 bases, with 13 bases remaining between them. The CDR3 is made up of 14 amino acids. CDR3 protein: CAISESGVGYEQYF. For the CDR3, the DNA is TGTGCCATCAGTGAATCGGGAGTTGGGTACGAGCAGTACTTC.

The chain uses TRBV11-3 and TRBJ2-5; 7 positions match TRBD2. CDR3 length: 13 residues. J gave up 5 bases and V 0 bases, and 0 bases lay outside the gene matches. CDR1 and CDR2 from the germline V gene are SGHNT and YENEEA. The CDR3: CASSLEGGETQYF. CDR3 bases: TGTGCCAGCAGCTTAGAGGGAGGGGAGACCCAGTACTTC.

The rearrangement joins TRBV7-9 to TRBJ1-2; D uncertain. Germline V lookup: CDR1 SEHNR, CDR2 FQNEAQ (reference sequence). Trimming cost V 5 bases and J 1 base, with 11 bases left between them. The CDR3 has 14 amino acids. CDR3 in DNA: TGTGCCAGCAGCCCCGGCCGGAGTAACTATGGCTACACCTTC. Translation gives CASSPGRSNYGYTF.

The chain is built from TRBV5-1 and TRBJ1-1; 7 nucleotides align to TRBD1. The CDR3 has 17 residues. The V gene's germline CDR1 is SGHRS and CDR2 YFSETQ. Trimming removed 4 bases from V and 4 bases from J; junction bases left unmatched: 16. The CDR3 sequence: CASSGTGQNLLITEAFF. Written as DNA, the CDR3 is TGCGCCAGCAGCGGGACGGGACAGAATCTACTTATCACTGAAGCTTTCTTT.

V and J are TRBV27 and TRBJ2-7; 8 bases line up with TRBD1. Per germline, CDR1 MNHEY and CDR2 SMNVEV (reference sequence). V lost 8 bases to trimming and J lost 6 bases; unmatched junction nucleotides: 18. The CDR3 totals 16 residues. The CDR3 nucleotides read TGTGCCAGCCGCCCGCAGGGGGCCATCAAGCCCTTCGAGCAGTACTTC. This gives the protein CASRPQGAIKPFEQYF.

This clone was found a few times. The chain employs TRBV5-4 and TRBJ2-5; possible D gene TRBD1, 6 bases. V gave up 1 base and J gave up 5 bases, with 15 bases separating them. This CDR3 comprises 15 residues. Germline V lookup: CDR1 SGHNT, CDR2 YYREEE (reference sequence). CDR3 nucleotide sequence: TGTGCCAGCAGCTTGTCTCCAGGGCAGGGGGAGACCCAGTACTTC. It is translated as CASSLSPGQGETQYF.

This clone has more than one count but fewer than ten. This chain links TRBV5-1 with TRBJ1-2; 7 bases match TRBD1. The V and J ends lost 2 bases and 8 bases, in that order; junction bases with no gene match: 12. The CDR3 is 15 amino acids. CDR1 and CDR2 from the germline V gene are SGHRS and YFSETQ. The DNA for the CDR3 is TGCGCCAGCAGCTTCGGGACAGCGAACCCAGGGGGCTACACCTTC. Translated, it gives CASSFGTANPGGYTF.

This clone was observed a handful of times. The junction shows a germline mismatch at one end, possibly a read error. CDR3 sequence reads: CASRSTGLMRRFF. Written as DNA, the CDR3 is TGTGCCAGCAGATCCACAGGGTTGATGAGGCGATTTTTT. J is TRBJ1-1 and V is TRBV2; tentatively, D is TRBD1 (6 bases). This CDR3 has 13 residues. In germline, CDR1 is SNHLY, CDR2 FYNNEI.

This clone was counted only a few times. This chain uses TRBV10-3 with TRBJ1-5; 7 positions agree with TRBD1. The CDR3 is 14 amino acids. Germline assignment: CDR1 ENHRY and CDR2 SYGVKD. J was trimmed by 6 bases and V by 2 bases; bases with no gene match: 4. This CDR3 is CAISETYRGQPQHF. The CDR3 DNA reads TGTGCCATCAGTGAGACTTACAGGGGTCAGCCCCAGCATTTT.

The chain couples TRBV14 to TRBJ2-5; D is undetermined. This CDR3 region has 12 residues. In germline, CDR1 is SGHDN, CDR2 FVKESK. Between the trimmed V and J ends, which lost 0 bases and 5 bases, there was a span of 4 bases. Here the CDR3 DNA reads TGTGCCAGCAGCCAAGATCTGGAGACCCAGTACTTC. Translation: CASSQDLETQYF.

This chain uses TRBV5-1 with TRBJ1-4; D uncertain. Deletions cut 1 base from V and 5 bases from J, with 9 bases between. Germline CDR1 reads SGHRS; CDR2 reads YFSETQ. This CDR3 has 14 residues. The CDR3 DNA is TGCGCCAGCAGCTTGAGTCAGCTGAATGAAAAACTGTTTTTT. It codes for CASSLSQLNEKLFF.